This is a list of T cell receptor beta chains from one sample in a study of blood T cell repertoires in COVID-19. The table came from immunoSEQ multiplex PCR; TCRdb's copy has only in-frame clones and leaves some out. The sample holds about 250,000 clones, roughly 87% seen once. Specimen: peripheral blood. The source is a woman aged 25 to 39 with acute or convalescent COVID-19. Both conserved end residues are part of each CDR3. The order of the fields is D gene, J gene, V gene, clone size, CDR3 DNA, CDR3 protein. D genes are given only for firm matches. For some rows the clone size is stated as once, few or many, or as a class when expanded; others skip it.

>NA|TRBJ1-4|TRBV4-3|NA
TGCGCCAGCAGCCAAGATGGAGGGCTCCATGAAAAACTGTTTTTT
CASSQDGGLHEKLFF
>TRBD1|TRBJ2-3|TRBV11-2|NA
TGTGCCAGCAGCATCAGCGGACAGGCTAGCACAGATACGCAGTATTTT
CASSISGQASTDTQYF
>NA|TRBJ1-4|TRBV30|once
TGTGCCTGGGCCCCTCTTGGGCCAACTAATGAAAAACTGTTTTTT
CAWAPLGPTNEKLFF
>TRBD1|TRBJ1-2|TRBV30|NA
TGTGCCTGGACCCGGGACAGGGCACCGCTCTATGGCTACACCTTC
CAWTRDRAPLYGYTF
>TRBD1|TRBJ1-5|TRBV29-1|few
TGCAGCGTTGCCGAGGGGGCGAATCAGCCCCAGCATTTT
CSVAEGANQPQHF
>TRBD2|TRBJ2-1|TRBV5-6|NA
TGTGCCAGCAGCTTGGAGGTGGGAGGGCCGTGGGATGAGCAGTTCTTC
CASSLEVGGPWDEQFF
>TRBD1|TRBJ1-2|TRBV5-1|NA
TGCGCCAGCAGCTTGGGGGACTTTAACAGGGGCGAGAATGGCTACACCTTC
CASSLGDFNRGENGYTF
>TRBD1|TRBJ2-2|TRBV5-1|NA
TGCGCCAGCAGCTTCCGAACGGGACAGGGGGCGGCCGGGGAGCTGTTTTTT
CASSFRTGQGAAGELFF
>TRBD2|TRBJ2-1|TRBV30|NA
TGTGCCTGGAGTGTAATCGGGAGGACCGACAATGAGCAGTTCTTC
CAWSVIGRTDNEQFF
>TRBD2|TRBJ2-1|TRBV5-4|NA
TGTGCCAGCAGCTTGGAAGGGACTAGCGGGAGGAATGAGCAGTTCTTC
CASSLEGTSGRNEQFF
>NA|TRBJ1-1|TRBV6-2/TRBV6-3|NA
TGTGCCAGCAGTTACTCCTTGAGGTCCACTGAAGCTTTCTTT
CASSYSLRSTEAFF
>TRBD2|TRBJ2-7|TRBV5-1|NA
TGCGCCAGCAGCATTGGGACTAGCGGGAACTACGAGCAGTACTTC
CASSIGTSGNYEQYF
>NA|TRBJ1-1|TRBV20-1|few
TGCAGTGCAAAAGAGAGGTCTGAAGCTTTCTTT
CSAKERSEAFF
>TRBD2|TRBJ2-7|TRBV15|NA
TGTGCCACCAGCAGAGGAAGTAGCGGGGGTAGCTCCTACGAGCAGTACTTC
CATSRGSSGGSSYEQYF
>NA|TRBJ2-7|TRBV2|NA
TGTGCCAGCAGTGAAGTCTCGGTTTTGGGCTTGTCCTACGAGCAGTACTTC
CASSEVSVLGLSYEQYF
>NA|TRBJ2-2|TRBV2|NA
TGTGCCAGCAGCGATACCAGGACTAACACCGGGGAGCTGTTTTTT
CASSDTRTNTGELFF
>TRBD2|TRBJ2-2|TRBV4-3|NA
TGCGCCAGCAGCCAACCTAGCGGAACTTACACCGGGGAGCTGTTTTTT
CASSQPSGTYTGELFF
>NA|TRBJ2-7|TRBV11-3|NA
TGTGCCAGCAGCTTAGATCTCGGAGCGGCACAGACCTACGAGCAGTACTTC
CASSLDLGAAQTYEQYF
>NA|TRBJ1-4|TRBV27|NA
TGTGCCAGCAGTTTTCTGGGCAGGAATGAAAAACTGTTTTTT
CASSFLGRNEKLFF
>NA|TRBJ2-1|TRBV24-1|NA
TGTGCCACCAGTGGGGGCAGCGACCTCCTTTACAATGAGCAGTTCTTC
CATSGGSDLLYNEQFF
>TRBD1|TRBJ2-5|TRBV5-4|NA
TGTGCCAGCAGCTCGAGTACAGGGGGCCCAAAAGAGACCCAGTACTTC
CASSSSTGGPKETQYF
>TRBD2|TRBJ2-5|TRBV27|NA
TGTGCCAGCAGTTCGGGACTAGTTCAAGAGACCCAGTACTTC
CASSSGLVQETQYF
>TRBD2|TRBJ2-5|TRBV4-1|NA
TGCGCCAGCAGCCAACAACCGGGACTAGTGCTCGAGACCCAGTACTTC
CASSQQPGLVLETQYF
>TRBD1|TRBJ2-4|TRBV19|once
TGTGCCAGTAGTACGGGACAGGGACGCGTAGCCAAAAACATTCAGTACTTC
CASSTGQGRVAKNIQYF
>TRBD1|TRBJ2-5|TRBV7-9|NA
TGTGCCAGCAGCTCTTTACGGACAGGGAAAGAGACCCAGTACTTC
CASSSLRTGKETQYF
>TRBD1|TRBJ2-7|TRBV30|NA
TGTGCCTGGAGCGAACAGGGGGCCTTCTCCTACGAGCAGTACTTC
CAWSEQGAFSYEQYF
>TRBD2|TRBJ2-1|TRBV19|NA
TGTGCCAGTAGTAGACTAGCGGGGTACAATGAGCAGTTCTTC
CASSRLAGYNEQFF
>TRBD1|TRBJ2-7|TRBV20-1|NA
TGCAGTGCTAGTCCCTTGGCCGGGACAGGGGCCACGGGGCAGTACTTC
CSASPLAGTGATGQYF
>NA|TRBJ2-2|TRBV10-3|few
TGTGCCATGTCAGGGGCCCAGAACACCGGGGAGCTGTTTTTT
CAMSGAQNTGELFF
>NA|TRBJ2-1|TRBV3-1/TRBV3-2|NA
TGTGCCAGCAGCTCCCAACTAGGGCTACGCTCCTACAATGAGCAGTTCTTC
CASSSQLGLRSYNEQFF
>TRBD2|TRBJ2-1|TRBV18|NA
TGTGCCAGCTCACCCCGGATACTAGCGCCAGAACCCTACAATGAGCAGTTCTTC
CASSPRILAPEPYNEQFF
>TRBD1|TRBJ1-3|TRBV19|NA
TGTGCCAGTAGTATAGTCCCCTTGACAGGGGTCGGAAACACCATATATTTT
CASSIVPLTGVGNTIYF
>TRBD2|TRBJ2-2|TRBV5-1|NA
TGCGCCAGCAGACTAGCGGGAAGCACCGGGGAGCTGTTTTTT
CASRLAGSTGELFF
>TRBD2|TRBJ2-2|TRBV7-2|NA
TGTGCCAGCAGCTTAGCTCTGGCTAGCGGGAGGACCGGGGAGCTGTTTTTT
CASSLALASGRTGELFF
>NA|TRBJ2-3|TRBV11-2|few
TGTGCCAGCAGCGTCCAGCCGGGAGATACGCAGTATTTT
CASSVQPGDTQYF
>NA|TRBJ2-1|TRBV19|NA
TGTGCCAGTAGTTCGGACCCACCGGAGGGCAATGAGCAGTTCTTC
CASSSDPPEGNEQFF
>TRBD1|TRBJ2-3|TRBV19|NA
TGTGCCAGTAGTATAGGTGCCGGGACAGGGAGCACAGATACGCAGTATTTT
CASSIGAGTGSTDTQYF
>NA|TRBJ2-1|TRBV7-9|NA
TGTGCCAGCAGCGCTGGCACCAGCTCCTACAATGAGCAGTTCTTC
CASSAGTSSYNEQFF
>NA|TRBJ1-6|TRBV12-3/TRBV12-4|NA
TGTGCCAGCAGCCCGGGGGGGTCACCCCTCCACTTT
CASSPGGSPLHF
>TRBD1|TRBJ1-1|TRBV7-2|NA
TGTGCCAGCAGCTTAAAAGCAGGGGGGAACACTGAAGCTTTCTTT
CASSLKAGGNTEAFF
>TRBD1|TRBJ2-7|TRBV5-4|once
TGTGCCAGCAGCTTGGGCGACAGGGGGAGAGACGAGCAGTACTTC
CASSLGDRGRDEQYF
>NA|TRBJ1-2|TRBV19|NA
TGTGCCAGTAGTATTCGTCGATCATGGCACTATGGCTACACCTTC
CASSIRRSWHYGYTF
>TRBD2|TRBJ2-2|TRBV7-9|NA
TGTGCCAGCAGCTTAGGCCATACTAGCGGAGCGAACACCGGGGAGCTGTTTTTT
CASSLGHTSGANTGELFF
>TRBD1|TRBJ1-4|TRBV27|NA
TGTGCCAGCAGTGCCTACAGGGGTCCTAATGAAAAACTGTTTTTT
CASSAYRGPNEKLFF